This T cell receptor beta chain was identified in a study of T cells after yellow fever vaccination. At the level of the study: Fractions containing few cells were prepared with SMART-Seq v4 Ultra Low Input.

This CDR3 has 15 residues. The J segment lost 0 bases and the V segment lost 6 bases, leaving 8 bases of the junction unmatched. CDR1 and CDR2 (germline): SQVTM, ANQGSEA. Study findings and constraints: Abundant bulk-population clonotypes could contaminate the FACS-sorted repertoires.

As TCR cDNA was made by 5'RACE template switching, a universal primer site and UMIs were added. TCRdb itself ran the 5' RACE reads through MiXCR, one entry per CDR3 protein. The sample holds approximately 85,000 distinct CDR3 sequences, 10% to 15% seen once. The sample consisted of CD8+ T cells not binding an NS4B(214-222) dextramer, sorted from PBMCs, taken around 3 weeks after the first yellow fever vaccination. The chain joins TRBV29-1 to TRBJ1-3; 7 bases line up with TRBD1. This TCR derives from a young man who received the YFV17D yellow fever vaccine. Here the CDR3 reads CSVHVDRDSGNTIYF. The CDR3 bases are TGCAGCGTCCACGTTGACAGGGACTCTGGAAACACCATATATTTT.